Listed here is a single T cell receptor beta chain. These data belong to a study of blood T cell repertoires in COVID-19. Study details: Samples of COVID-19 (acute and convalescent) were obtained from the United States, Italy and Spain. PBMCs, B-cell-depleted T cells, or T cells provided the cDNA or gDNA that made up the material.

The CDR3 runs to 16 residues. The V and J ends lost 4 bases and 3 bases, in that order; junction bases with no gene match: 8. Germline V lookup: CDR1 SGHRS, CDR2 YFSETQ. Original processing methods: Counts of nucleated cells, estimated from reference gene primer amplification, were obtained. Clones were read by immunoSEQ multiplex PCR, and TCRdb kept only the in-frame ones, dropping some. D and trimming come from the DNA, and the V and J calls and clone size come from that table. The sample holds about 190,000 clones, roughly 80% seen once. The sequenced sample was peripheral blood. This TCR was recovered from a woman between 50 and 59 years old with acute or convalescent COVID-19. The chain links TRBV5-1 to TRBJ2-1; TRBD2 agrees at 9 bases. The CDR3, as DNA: TGCGCCAGCAGCGGATCTAGCGGGGTGAACTACAATGAGCAGTTCTTC. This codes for CASSGSSGVNYNEQFF. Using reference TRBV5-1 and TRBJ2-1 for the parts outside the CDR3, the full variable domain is KAGVTQTPRYLIKTRGQQVTLSCSPISGHRSVSWYQQTPGQGLQFLFEYFSETQRNKGNFPGRFSGRQFSNSRSEMNVSTLELGDSALYLCASSGSSGVNYNEQFFGPGTRLTVL.